Detailed here is one T cell receptor (beta chain). Antigen unknown. The sample originates from a study of blood T cells in healthy people across ages. Study-level results: TCR beta diversity tracked closely with naive T cell percentage. Significant beta diversity loss was already apparent by age approximately 36, declining roughly linearly.

Isolated PBMCs totaled at least 7 million in each sample. For the second PCR, which ran for 7 to 11 cycles, a sample-barcoded 5' primer and a J-beta primer mix were used. TCRdb independently ran MiXCR on the 5' RACE reads; one entry per CDR3 protein. In the table there are about 1.5 million distinct CDR3 sequences, 35% to 45% of which are singletons. The CDR3 contains 13 residues. Trimming at V came to 6 bases and at J to 9 bases, leaving 7 bases not matched to a gene. In germline, CDR1 is MNHEY, CDR2 SVGAGI. The sequence derives from a woman under 30 in good health. The sequenced sample consisted of blood. This chain links TRBV6-5 with TRBJ2-1; 8 bases agree with TRBD1. DNA of the CDR3: TGTGCCAGCAGGTTGCACAGGGGGTCTGAGCAGTTCTTC. Protein: CASRLHRGSEQFF.